A single sample is the source of the 5 T cell receptor beta chains below, sequenced in a study of monozygotic twins with inflammatory bowel disease. TCRdb re-called the 5' RACE reads, yielding one record per CDR3 amino acid sequence without DNA. The sample totals roughly 320,000 distinct CDR3 sequences. The specimen sequenced was blood. The receptors come from a human donor with ulcerative colitis or Crohn's disease, or a healthy co-twin of an affected twin (not recorded which).

The genes are TRBV12-3 or TRBV12-4 and TRBJ2-2; no DNA is available, so the TRBD2 call from TCRdb remains unchecked. This CDR3 is built from 20 residues. The CDR3 region is CASSRRIGTSGRVGTGELFF.

This chain links TRBV5-1 with TRBJ2-4; the TCRdb D gene call, TRBD2, has no DNA to confirm it. The CDR3 is 15 residues long. Germline V lookup: CDR1 SGHRS, CDR2 YFSETQ. CDR3 region: CASSSGGTGPEIQYF. The full variable domain, completed using reference TRBV5-1 and TRBJ2-4, is KAGVTQTPRYLIKTRGQQVTLSCSPISGHRSVSWYQQTPGQGLQFLFEYFSETQRNKGNFPGRFSGRQFSNSRSEMNVSTLELGDSALYLCASSSGGTGPEIQYFGAGTRLSVL.

The V call is TRBV6-2 or TRBV6-3, the J call TRBJ2-3; the D call of TRBD1 rests on TCRdb alone, since no DNA is present to check it. CDR3 length equals 15 residues. CDR1 is MNHEY, CDR2 SVGEGT, per germline. CDR3 loop: CASSSPGAGTDTQYF.

The rearrangement links TRBV6-1 to TRBJ2-7. This CDR3 comprises 16 residues. The germline V gene encodes CDR1 MNHNS and CDR2 SASEGT. Here the CDR3 reads CASSLATSGRAFEQYF.

The CDR3 protein is CASSYHSGSEPYEQYF. The V and J genes are TRBV4-3 and TRBJ2-7; as DNA is missing, the TRBD2 call by TCRdb cannot be tested. CDR3 length: 16 residues. Germline V CDR1 and CDR2: LGHNA, YSLEER.